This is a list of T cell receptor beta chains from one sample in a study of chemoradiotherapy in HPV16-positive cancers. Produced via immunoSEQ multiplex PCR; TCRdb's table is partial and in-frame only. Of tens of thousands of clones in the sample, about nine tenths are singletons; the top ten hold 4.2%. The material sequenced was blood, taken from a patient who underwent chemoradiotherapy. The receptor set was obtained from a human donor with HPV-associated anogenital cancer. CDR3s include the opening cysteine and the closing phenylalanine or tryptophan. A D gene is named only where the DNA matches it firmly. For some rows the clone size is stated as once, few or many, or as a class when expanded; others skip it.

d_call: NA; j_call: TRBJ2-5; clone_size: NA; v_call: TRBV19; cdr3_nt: TGTGCCAGTAGTATACGGAAAGGGGCCCAAGAGACCCAGTACTTC; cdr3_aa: CASSIRKGAQETQYF
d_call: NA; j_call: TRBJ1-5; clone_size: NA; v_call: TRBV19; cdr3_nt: TGTGCCAGTAGTATAGGACCCAATCAGCCCCAGCATTTT; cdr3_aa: CASSIGPNQPQHF
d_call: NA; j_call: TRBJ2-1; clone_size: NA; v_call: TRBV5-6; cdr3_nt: TGTGCCAGCAGCTTGGCCGGGCGGGGGACAGGCTCCTACAATGAGCAGTTCTTC; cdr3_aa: CASSLAGRGTGSYNEQFF
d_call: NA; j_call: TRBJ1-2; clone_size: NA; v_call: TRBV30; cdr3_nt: TGTGCCCGATATCTCCCGACAGGCTTTAACTATGGCTACACCTTC; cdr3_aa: CARYLPTGFNYGYTF
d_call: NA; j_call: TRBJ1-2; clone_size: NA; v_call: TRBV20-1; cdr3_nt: TGCAGTGCTAGCTTGACCCAAGGCTACACCTTC; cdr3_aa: CSASLTQGYTF
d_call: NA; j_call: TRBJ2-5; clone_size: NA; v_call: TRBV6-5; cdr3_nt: TGTGCCAGCAGTTACTCTATGGTGGCGGAGGAGACCCAGTACTTC; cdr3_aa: CASSYSMVAEETQYF
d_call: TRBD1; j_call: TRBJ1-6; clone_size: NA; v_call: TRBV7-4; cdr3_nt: TGTGCCAGCAGAGGAGACAGGGGATCACCCCTCCACTTT; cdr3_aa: CASRGDRGSPLHF
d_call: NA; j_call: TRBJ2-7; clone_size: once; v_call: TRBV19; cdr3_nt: TGTGCCAGTAGTATCATAGGGGCCTACGAGCAGTACTTC; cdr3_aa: CASSIIGAYEQYF
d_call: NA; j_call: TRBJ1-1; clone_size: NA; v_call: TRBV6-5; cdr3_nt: TGTGCCAGCAGTTCCGACCTTCATCCCACTGAAGCTTTCTTT; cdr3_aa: CASSSDLHPTEAFF
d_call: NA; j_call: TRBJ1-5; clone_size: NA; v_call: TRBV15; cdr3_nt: TGTGCCACCAGCAGAGATCCAGCCGGGGTAGGCGGAAGCAATCAGCCCCAGCATTTT; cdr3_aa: CATSRDPAGVGGSNQPQHF
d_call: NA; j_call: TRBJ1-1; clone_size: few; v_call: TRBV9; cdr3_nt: TGTGCCAGCAGCTCCTTTGGAGGCACTGAAGCTTTCTTT; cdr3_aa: CASSSFGGTEAFF
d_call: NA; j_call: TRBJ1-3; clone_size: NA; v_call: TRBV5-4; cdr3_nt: TGTGCCAGCAGCGGGAGTAGCTCTGGAAACACCATATATTTT; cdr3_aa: CASSGSSSGNTIYF
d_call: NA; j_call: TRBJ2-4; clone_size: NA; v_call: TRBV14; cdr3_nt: TGTGCCAGCAGCCAAGAGCCCGGGGGAACCAAAAACATTCAGTACTTC; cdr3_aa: CASSQEPGGTKNIQYF
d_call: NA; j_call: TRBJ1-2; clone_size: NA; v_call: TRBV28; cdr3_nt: TGTGCCAGCAGTTTAACCCCTGACGGTAACTATGGCTACACCTTC; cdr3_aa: CASSLTPDGNYGYTF
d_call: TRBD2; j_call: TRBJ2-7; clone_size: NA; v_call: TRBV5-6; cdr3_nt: TGTGCCAGCAGCTTGGGAATGGTAGCGGGATGGGACGAGCAGTACTTC; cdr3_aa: CASSLGMVAGWDEQYF
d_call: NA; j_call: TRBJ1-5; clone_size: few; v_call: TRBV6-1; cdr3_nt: TGTGCCAGCACCGACCACTTTGACAATCAGCCCCAGCATTTT; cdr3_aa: CASTDHFDNQPQHF
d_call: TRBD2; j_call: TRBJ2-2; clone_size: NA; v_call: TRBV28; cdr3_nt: TGTGCCAGCAGACGAACCCGACTAGCGGGAGGCGGAACCGGGGAGCTGTTTTTT; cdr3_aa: CASRRTRLAGGGTGELFF
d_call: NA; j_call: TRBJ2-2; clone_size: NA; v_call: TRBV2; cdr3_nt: TGTGCCAGCAGGTGGGGGGCTGACACCGGGGAGCTGTTTTTT; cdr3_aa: CASRWGADTGELFF